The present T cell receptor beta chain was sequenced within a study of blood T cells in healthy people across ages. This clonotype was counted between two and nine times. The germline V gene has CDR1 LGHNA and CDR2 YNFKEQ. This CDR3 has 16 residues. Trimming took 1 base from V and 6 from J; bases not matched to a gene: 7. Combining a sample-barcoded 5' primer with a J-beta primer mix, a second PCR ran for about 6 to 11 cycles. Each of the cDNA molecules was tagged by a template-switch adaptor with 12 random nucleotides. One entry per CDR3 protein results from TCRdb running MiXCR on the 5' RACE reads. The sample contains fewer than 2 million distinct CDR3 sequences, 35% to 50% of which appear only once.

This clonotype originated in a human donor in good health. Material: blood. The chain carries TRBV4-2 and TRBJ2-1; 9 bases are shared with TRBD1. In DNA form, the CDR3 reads TGTGCCAGCAGCCAAGGTAAACAGGGGGCCTTCAATGAGCAGTTCTTC. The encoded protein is CASSQGKQGAFNEQFF.